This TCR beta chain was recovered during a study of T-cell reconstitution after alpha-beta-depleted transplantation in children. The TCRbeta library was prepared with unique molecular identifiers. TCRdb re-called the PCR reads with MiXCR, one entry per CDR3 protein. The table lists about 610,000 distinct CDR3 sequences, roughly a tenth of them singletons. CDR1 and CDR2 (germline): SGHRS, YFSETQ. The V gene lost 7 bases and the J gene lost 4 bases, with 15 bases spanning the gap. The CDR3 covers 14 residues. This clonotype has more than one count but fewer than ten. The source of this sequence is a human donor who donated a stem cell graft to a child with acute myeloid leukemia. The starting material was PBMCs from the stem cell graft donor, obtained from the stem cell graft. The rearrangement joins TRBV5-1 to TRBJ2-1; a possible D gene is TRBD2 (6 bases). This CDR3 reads CASRQRELYNEQFF. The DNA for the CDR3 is TGCGCCAGCCGCCAACGGGAGTTATACAATGAGCAGTTCTTC.